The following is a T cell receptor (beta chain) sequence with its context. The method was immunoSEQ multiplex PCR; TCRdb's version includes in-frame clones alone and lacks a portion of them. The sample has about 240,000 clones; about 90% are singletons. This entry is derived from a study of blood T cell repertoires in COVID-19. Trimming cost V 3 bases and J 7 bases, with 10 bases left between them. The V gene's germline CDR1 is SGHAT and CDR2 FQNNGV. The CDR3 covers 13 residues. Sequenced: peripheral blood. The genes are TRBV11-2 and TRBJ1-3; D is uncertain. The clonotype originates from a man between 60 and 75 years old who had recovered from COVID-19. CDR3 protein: CASSLRQRNTIYF. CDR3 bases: TGTGCCAGCAGCTTGAGACAACGGAACACCATATATTTT.